Listed here is a single TCR beta chain. Antigen unknown. Deep was the level used in running the assay. Produced via immunoSEQ multiplex PCR; TCRdb's table is partial and in-frame only. Of some 700,000 clones in the sample, 90% were seen once. This record comes from a study of shared clonotypes between healthy human individuals. CDR1 and CDR2 (germline): SQVTM, ANQGSEA. V gave up 3 bases and J gave up 1 base, with 12 bases separating them. The CDR3 length is 14 residues. Study observations and caveats: The rarefaction results pointed to incomplete sorted-subset sequencing despite large depth. Sequencing depth was expected to affect clonotype sharing among donors. A handful of donors shared about 5% of their naive CD4 clonotypes.

Sequencing was done on a sample of memory CD8+ T cells from PBMCs. Subset here: CD45RO+ cells pooled with CCR7-negative TemRA cells. This receptor was obtained from a man between 18 and 29 years old in good health. Some clones in this sample may be carry-over from other donors' samples. The V gene is TRBV29-1, the J gene TRBJ1-1, with D perhaps TRBD1 (5 bases). CDR3 nucleotides: TGCAGCGTTGAGGAGGGGATTAGGAACACTGAAGCTTTCTTT. The encoded protein is CSVEEGIRNTEAFF.